This record covers a single TCR beta chain. Its antigen is still unknown. The data belong to a study of monozygotic twins with inflammatory bowel disease (dated by TCRdb to the late 2010s). Broadly, across the study: The complete study included 28 monozygotic twin pairs: 19 IBD-discordant Danish pairs and nine German pairs, of which four were IBD-concordant and five were IBD-discordant. Each individual had, on average, about 151 000 unique TCRalpha sequences and 181 000 unique TCRbeta sequences available for analysis. Within discordant pairs, disease-associated traits were sought mainly by comparing IBD patients with their genetically identical healthy co-twins. The full study reports these points: Background noise and inter-individual variability may have been introduced into the repertoires by the differing immunosuppressive treatments among patients. Compared with healthy twins, IBD patients had fewer clonotypes in common with other individuals, a difference most pronounced in patients showing signs of disease activity. IBD patients had lower TCRbeta repertoire diversity, measured by the inverse Simpson index, than their healthy co-twins. Different T cell subtypes could not be distinguished in the analysis. The results gave no support for a single strong signal or clonotype linked to IBD. Repertoire similarity did not differ between concordant and discordant twins, which could be due to limited statistical power.

The germline V gene provides CDR1 MNHNS and CDR2 SASEGT. CDR3 length: 15 amino acids, cysteine to phenylalanine. No DNA sequence was recorded. Libraries were constructed by 5' RACE. The input for every TCR library was approximately 3,500 ng of total RNA. For each sample, cDNA synthesis was carried out in eight separate reactions using SMARTScribe reverse transcriptase. During cDNA synthesis, template switching was used to introduce unique molecular identifiers that contained a 6-nucleotide sample barcode. Two nested PCRs of about 16 and 10 cycles amplified the TCRalpha and TCRbeta cDNA, and bead purification followed each PCR. Before amplification, cDNA was treated with uracil DNA-glycosylase and purified using the QIAquick PCR purification kit. In the second PCR, Illumina TruSeq-compatible adapters and sample-specific barcodes were added. Library quality and concentration were assessed using TapeStation and Qubit, and roughly 5.5 ng of each library was pooled. Sequencing of the pooled libraries was done on an Illumina HiSeq2500 single-index Rapid Run using custom sequencing primers and 2 x 100 bp reads. As for how the authors treated the data: MiGEC version 1.2.6 was used for UMI-based consensus assembly, which corrected PCR and sequencing errors. MiXCR version 2.1.1 was used to carry out V(D)J alignment, clonotype assembly and CDR3 extraction. To normalise gene usage, clonotype sharing and MAIT/NKT TCR abundance, the analysis used the top 1000, 10 000 and 20 000 clonotypes per sample. After downsampling to 27 000 UMIs, diversity was calculated as the inverse Simpson index using the vegan R package. Paired Mann-Whitney U tests on discordant twin pairs were used, with Benjamini-Hochberg multiple-testing correction. TCRdb reprocessed the reads and lists each CDR3 protein sequence as a single entry, with no DNA. TCRdb's processing, not the authors', yielded these V and J calls. This sample's table contains hundreds of thousands of distinct CDR3 sequences. The ten largest clones capture about 2.2% of the sample.

A 2.5 ml peripheral blood sample was drawn into PAXgene tubes per donor and stored at -80°C. Total RNA was isolated from whole blood with the PAXgene blood miRNA kit on an automated QIAcube, without T cell sorting. Peripheral blood from monozygotic twin pairs concordant or discordant for inflammatory bowel disease was subjected to deep TCRalpha and TCRbeta repertoire profiling with unique molecular barcoding. Smoking habits were recorded for all twin pairs, and each individual was classified as a current, former or never smoker. The material sequenced was blood. This clonotype was sampled from a human donor with ulcerative colitis or Crohn's disease, or a healthy co-twin of an affected twin (not recorded which). The chain employs TRBV6-1 and TRBJ2-3; TCRdb names TRBD2, which stays unverified in the absence of DNA. This receptor has the CDR3 CASRDRDFSTDTQYF.